This TCR beta chain was profiled in a study of cytomegalovirus exposure and HLA in healthy donors. Study context: The early release's HLA-typed donors yielded 78 million or so unique TCRs.

PCR used 60 Vbeta primers and 13 Jbeta primers. Profiled with immunoSEQ multiplex PCR; TCRdb holds only in-frame clones, not every one. Of 90,000 to 120,000 clones in the sample, under 80% were seen once. Study-level points and caveats: Exclusion applied to some V segments, including TRBV6-2 and TRBV6-3, as they were indistinguishable. In vitro testing confirmed a few CMV-associated chains as specific for CMV antigens.

For this clone: Its antigen is not known.

This CDR3 comprises 11 residues. V was trimmed by 3 bases and J by 9 bases, leaving 7 bases between them. Germline V gene data show CDR1 as MNHEY and CDR2 as SVGAGI. The sequenced sample consisted of PBMCs. The source of this sequence is a woman in her thirties or forties in good health and CMV-seropositive. The J gene is TRBJ2-3, the V gene TRBV6-5; D gene uncertain. CDR3: CASSYLQTQYF. The CDR3 DNA follows: TGTGCCAGCAGTTATCTGCAGACGCAGTATTTT.